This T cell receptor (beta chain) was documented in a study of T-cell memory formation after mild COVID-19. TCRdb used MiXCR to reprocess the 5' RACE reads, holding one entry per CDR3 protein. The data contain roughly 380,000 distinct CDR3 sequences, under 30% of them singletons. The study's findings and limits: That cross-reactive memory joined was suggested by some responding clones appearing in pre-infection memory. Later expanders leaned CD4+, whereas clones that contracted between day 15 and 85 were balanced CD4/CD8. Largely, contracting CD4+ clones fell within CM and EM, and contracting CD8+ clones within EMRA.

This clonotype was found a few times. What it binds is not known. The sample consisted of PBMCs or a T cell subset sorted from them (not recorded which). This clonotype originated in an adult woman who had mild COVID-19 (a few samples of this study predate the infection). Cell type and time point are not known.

As DNA, the CDR3 is TGTGCCAGCTCACCACCGGGACAGGTCACCTACGAGCAGTACTTC. Its translation: CASSPPGQVTYEQYF. The chain uses TRBV18 and TRBJ2-7, with TRBD1 matching over 8 bases. The CDR3 has 15 amino acids. Germline CDR1 KGHSH, CDR2 LQKENI. With V trimmed by 0 bases and J by 2 bases, 3 bases remained unmatched.